This TCR beta chain was recorded in a study of CD8+ T cells in alopecia areata. Whole-study context: By percentage of affected scalp area, the severity of treated patients was scored.

With 4 bases clipped from V and 0 bases from J, the junction kept 7 bases outside the gene matches. The CDR3 spans 15 residues. Per germline, CDR1 SGHRS and CDR2 YFSETQ. RNA, once extracted, was reverse transcribed into cDNA for use as the sequencing template. Produced via immunoSEQ multiplex PCR; TCRdb's table is partial and in-frame only. Of 79,000 or so clones in the sample, around 61% are singletons; the top ten hold roughly a quarter. General study findings and limits: Among the top 100, expanded CD8+ clones were significantly decreased by tofacitinib, as was scalp clonality. Scalp and blood samples kept many expanded lesional clones throughout tofacitinib.

Of note for this clone: The antigen is unknown.

As for treatment: oral pan-JAK inhibitor, 5-10 mg twice daily. Alopecia areata patients had lesional scalp punch biopsies and peripheral blood taken from them. The sequence derives from a human donor with alopecia areata. The material sequenced was CD8+ T cells sorted from blood, taken at week 24, from a patient treated with tofacitinib. The J gene is TRBJ2-7, the V gene TRBV5-1; 7 bases line up with TRBD2. CDR3 residues: CASSILAGSSYEQYF. The CDR3 region has the DNA TGCGCCAGCAGCATATTAGCGGGTAGCTCCTACGAGCAGTACTTC.